Listed here are 14 T cell receptor beta chains from one sample, sequenced in a study of cytomegalovirus exposure and HLA in healthy donors. The primer mix had 60 Vbeta and 13 Jbeta primers. TCRdb's table, derived via immunoSEQ multiplex PCR, lists solely in-frame clones and lacks some. The sample lists about 190,000 clones, roughly 13% occurring once. Sequencing was carried out using PBMCs. These receptors were taken from a man in his forties or fifties in good health and CMV-seropositive.

The chain carries TRBV5-3 and TRBJ2-5; TRBD1 matches 7 bases. TRBV5-3 is an open reading frame whose function is uncertain. This CDR3 has 16 amino acids. The V segment lost 4 bases and the J segment 2 bases; nucleotides outside the gene matches: 11. CDR3: CARSLHRQGRQETQYF. CDR3 in DNA: TGTGCCAGAAGCCTCCACCGACAGGGAAGACAAGAGACCCAGTACTTC.

The chain carries TRBV7-9 and TRBJ2-2; 8 bases match TRBD1. This CDR3 is built from 13 residues. Germline V gene sequence: CDR1 SEHNR, CDR2 FQNEAQ (reference sequence). V was clipped by 3 bases and J by 7 bases; unmatched bases: 1. CDR3 residues: CASSLTGVGELFF. CDR3 nucleotide sequence: TGTGCCAGCAGCTTGACAGGGGTCGGGGAGCTGTTTTTT. Together with reference TRBV7-9 and TRBJ2-2, the CDR3 gives the full variable domain: DTGVSQNPRHKITKRGQNVTFRCDPISEHNRLYWYRQTLGQGPEFLTYFQNEAQLEKSRLLSDRFSAERPKGSFSTLEIQRTEQGDSAMYLCASSLTGVGELFFGEGSRLTVL.

The chain joins TRBV10-3 to TRBJ1-6, with D perhaps TRBD1 (6 bases). Germline values: CDR1 ENHRY, CDR2 SYGVKD. The CDR3 runs 14 residues. Trimming took 7 bases from V and 8 from J, leaving 15 bases between them. The CDR3 loop reads CAITSGGPYSPLHF. CDR3 in DNA: TGTGCCATCACCTCTGGGGGCCCCTATTCACCCCTCCACTTT.

V gene TRBV2 combines with J gene TRBJ2-2; 11 bases match TRBD1. In germline, CDR1 is SNHLY, CDR2 FYNNEI. This CDR3 region has 15 residues. The ends lost 6 bases at V and 6 bases at J; junction bases unmatched: 6. DNA of the CDR3: TGTGCCAGCAGGAAGGACAGGGGGCAGTCCGGGGAGCTGTTTTTT. This encodes CASRKDRGQSGELFF.

This clone showed up just a few times. The rearrangement joins TRBV7-9 to TRBJ2-3, with D tentatively TRBD2 (7 bases). The CDR3 covers 15 residues. Between the trimmed V and J ends, which lost 5 bases and 2 bases, there was a span of 14 bases. Germline assignment: CDR1 SEHNR and CDR2 FQNEAQ (reference sequence). This CDR3 is CASSLGGGNTDTQYF. The CDR3 nucleotides read TGTGCCAGCAGCCTAGGGGGGGGAAACACAGATACGCAGTATTTT. Full variable domain (missing parts from reference TRBV7-9 and TRBJ2-3): DTGVSQNPRHKITKRGQNVTFRCDPISEHNRLYWYRQTLGQGPEFLTYFQNEAQLEKSRLLSDRFSAERPKGSFSTLEIQRTEQGDSAMYLCASSLGGGNTDTQYFGPGTRLTVL.

The rearrangement uses TRBV30 and TRBJ2-2; TRBD1 aligns across 9 bases. J lost 3 bases, V lost 3 bases, and 2 bases had no gene match. The CDR3 has 14 amino acids. Looked up from germline, CDR1 is GTSNPN and CDR2 is SVGIG (reference sequence). The CDR3 is CAWRRQGDTGELFF. The CDR3 nucleotides are TGTGCCTGGAGAAGACAGGGGGACACCGGGGAGCTGTTTTTT.

The chain links TRBV9 to TRBJ2-3, with 7 positions matching TRBD1. This CDR3 is 14 amino acids long. Germline assignment: CDR1 SGDLS and CDR2 YYNGEE. V lost 6 bases, J lost 2 bases, and 6 bases stayed unmatched. This chain's CDR3 is CASTPGQDTDTQYF. In DNA, the CDR3 is TGTGCCAGCACCCCAGGACAGGACACAGATACGCAGTATTTT.

This chain links TRBV28 with TRBJ1-5, with a possible D match to TRBD1 (5 bases). The CDR3 spans 14 residues. Germline V lookup: CDR1 MDHEN, CDR2 SYDVKM. V was shortened by 6 bases and J by 3 bases, with 12 bases between the two germline ends. CDR3 coding DNA: TGTGCCAGCAGGGCAGGGAAGCCCAATCAGCCCCAGCATTTT. Encoded protein: CASRAGKPNQPQHF.

J is TRBJ2-1 and V is TRBV5-4, with 8 bases lining up with TRBD1. Germline V gene lookup returns CDR1 SGHNT and CDR2 YYREEE (reference sequence). This CDR3 contains 14 residues. The trim removed 6 bases at V and 1 base at J, leaving 3 bases unmatched. CDR3 region: CASKGQGSYNEQFF. CDR3 nucleotide sequence: TGTGCCAGCAAAGGACAGGGTTCCTACAATGAGCAGTTCTTC.

The chain employs TRBV5-1 and TRBJ1-5; maybe TRBD1 (6 bases). This CDR3 spans 15 amino acids. Deletions cut 2 bases from V and 7 bases from J, with 16 bases between. CDR1 is SGHRS, CDR2 YFSETQ, per germline. The CDR3 nucleotides are TGCGCCAGCAGCTTAGATCAGGGGAAAGGACAGCCCCAGCATTTT. It translates to CASSLDQGKGQPQHF.

This clone was observed a handful of times. The rearrangement joins TRBV5-1 to TRBJ1-3; no clear D. V shed 4 bases and J shed 6 bases, with 11 bases lying between them. Per the germline V gene, CDR1 is SGHRS and CDR2 is YFSETQ. This CDR3 region has 13 residues. Here the CDR3 reads CASSPAGKNTIYF. The DNA of the CDR3 is TGCGCCAGCAGCCCGGCCGGGAAAAACACCATATATTTT.

This clone was counted only a few times. The chain carries TRBV5-1 and TRBJ1-4; TRBD1 matches at 9 bases. CDR1 and CDR2 (germline): SGHRS, YFSETQ. The V and J ends lost 4 bases and 8 bases, in that order; junction bases with no gene match: 9. This CDR3 is 15 amino acids long. The CDR3 DNA reads as TGCGCCAGCAGCCTACCACAGGGGGCAGGCGAAAAACTGTTTTTT. Its translation is CASSLPQGAGEKLFF.

This clone was seen a handful of times. The V gene is TRBV2, the J gene TRBJ1-6, with TRBD1 matching over 7 bases. Per germline, CDR1 SNHLY and CDR2 FYNNEI. V lost 3 bases, J lost 10 bases, and 9 bases stayed unmatched. The CDR3 loop spans 15 amino acids. CDR3 sequence reads: CASSEGTARGSPLHF. Written as DNA, the CDR3 is TGTGCCAGCAGTGAGGGGACAGCAAGAGGATCACCCCTCCACTTT.

The CDR3 DNA sequence: TGTGCCAGCAGTGAATCTCTCTCTGGAAACACCATATATTTT. It yields the protein CASSESLSGNTIYF. V usage is TRBV25-1 and J usage is TRBJ1-3, with D hard to call. The V gene lost 1 base and the J gene lost 0 bases, with 4 bases spanning the gap. CDR1 MGHDK and CDR2 SYGVNS come from the germline V gene. The CDR3 extends over 14 amino acids.